The present T cell receptor (beta chain) was sequenced within a study of OX40 agonist ivuxolimab in advanced cancers. Broader study findings: Both CD4+ and CD8+ T cell populations in blood had undergone clonal expansion by week 6 at 0.1 to 3.0 mg/kg.

Here immunoSEQ multiplex PCR was the method, and the copy in TCRdb shows in-frame clones only, minus some. This sample has approximately 82,000 clones, with roughly 83% found just once. As regards this clone: The target antigen is unknown.

V was pared by 4 bases and J by 4 bases, with 2 bases of the junction left unmatched. The CDR3 runs to 13 residues. CDR1 is SEHNR and CDR2 is FQNEAQ in the germline V gene (reference sequence). The rearrangement uses TRBV7-9 and TRBJ2-5; 8 positions agree with TRBD1. The clonotype originates from an adult with an advanced solid tumor such as melanoma, head and neck, liver or kidney cancer. Sequenced here: CD4+ or CD8+ T cells sorted from blood, sampled in a trial of the OX40 agonist ivuxolimab. The CDR3 sequence: CASSSGQGETQYF. CDR3 DNA sequence: TGTGCCAGCAGCTCCGGACAGGGAGAGACCCAGTACTTC.